This T cell receptor (beta chain) was captured in a study of regulatory T cells in long-lasting Graves disease. Whole-study context: Graves' patients with a new diagnosis had received antithyroid drugs under 3 months.

Investigators prepared the TCR beta libraries by applying iRepertoire HTBI primers and Arm-PCR of CDR3 regions. MiXCR, run by TCRdb on the multiplex PCR reads, gives a single entry per CDR3 protein. Of 500,000 or so distinct CDR3 sequences listed, more than 15% are singletons. Described time point: newly diagnosed GD, antithyroid drugs for less than 3 months. From PBMCs, RNA was extracted and then used to make the TCR library. This clonotype was seen more than once but under ten times. In germline, CDR1 is SQVTM, CDR2 ANQGSEA. The CDR3 totals 13 residues. V lost 4 bases and J 0 bases, leaving 10 bases between the germline ends. Separately, the same data were catalogued under a study of T cells in Graves' hyperthyroidism and ophthalmopathy. That study reports: Researchers ran a first-round RT-PCR on the TCR CDR3 using the HTBI primer set.

This sequence joins TRBV29-1 and TRBJ2-7, with a weak D call TRBD1 (5 bases). The input for sequencing was peripheral blood mononuclear cells (PBMCs), taken at new diagnosis, from a patient treated with antithyroid drugs. This clonotype originated in a woman aged 35 to 60 with Graves disease. This CDR3 reads CSVVTGPSYEQYF. Here the CDR3 DNA reads TGCAGCGTTGTAACAGGACCCTCCTACGAGCAGTACTTC.